The rows below give T cell receptor beta chains drawn from one sample of a study of blood T cell repertoires in COVID-19. Profiling relied on immunoSEQ multiplex PCR, and the TCRdb table lists in-frame clones only, not all of them. In the table there are approximately 180,000 clones, roughly 80% of which are singletons. Sequences were obtained from PBMCs or T cells enriched from blood (not recorded which). All receptors come from a woman in her sixties or seventies with acute COVID-19. The CDR3 runs from the conserved cysteine through the conserved F or W. The D gene is left open where the match is weak. Size is stated for part of the rows, as once, few or many counts, or as a class when the clone is expanded.

D,J,V,size,DNA,CDR3
-,TRBJ1-4,TRBV10-3,-,TGTGCCATCAGTGAGGGAAGACAGCTACGTTCTAATGAAAAACTGTTTTTT,CAISEGRQLRSNEKLFF
-,TRBJ2-1,TRBV19,-,TGTGCCGCCAACGGCGGTGGTAGCTCCTACAATGAGCAGTTCTTC,CAANGGGSSYNEQFF
-,TRBJ2-2,TRBV4-3,many,TGCGCCAGCAGCCAAGTTTTATCCGGGGAGCTGTTTTTT,CASSQVLSGELFF
-,TRBJ1-4,TRBV29-1,-,TGCAGCGTTTCAGGGGCAACTAATGAAAAACTGTTTTTT,CSVSGATNEKLFF
TRBD1,TRBJ1-2,TRBV7-9,-,TGTGCCAGCAGCCTGGGACAGGGGAATGGCGGCTACACCTTC,CASSLGQGNGGYTF
TRBD2,TRBJ2-1,TRBV4-2,-,TGTGCCAGCAGCCAAGTCGGGGGCCTAGCGGGGGACAATGAGCAGTTCTTC,CASSQVGGLAGDNEQFF
-,TRBJ2-1,TRBV4-3,-,TGCGCCAGCAGCTATGTAAGAGACAATGAGCAGTTCTTC,CASSYVRDNEQFF
-,TRBJ1-1,TRBV7-9,-,TGTGCCAGCAGCTTAGTCCAGAACACTGAAGCTTTCTTT,CASSLVQNTEAFF
-,TRBJ1-2,TRBV3-1/TRBV3-2,-,TGTGCCAGCAGCCAAGAAAGAGGGCCCGTAGACAACTATGGCTACACCTTC,CASSQERGPVDNYGYTF
-,TRBJ1-2,TRBV6-5,-,TGTGCCAGCAGTTACTCGAAAAGAGGGGGCTATGGCTACACCTTC,CASSYSKRGGYGYTF
-,TRBJ1-2,TRBV29-1,few,TGCAGCGCTAGGGGAGGGGTTAGTGGCTACACCTTC,CSARGGVSGYTF
-,TRBJ1-1,TRBV6-2/TRBV6-3,-,TGTGCCAGCAGTCCCGACAGGCCTACACACACTGAAGCTTTCTTT,CASSPDRPTHTEAFF
TRBD1,TRBJ1-5,TRBV7-4,-,TGTGCCAGCAGCTTAGTTGGCAGGGGGCTCTTCCCCGAGCCGGTAGCCAATCAGCCCCAGCATTTT,CASSLVGRGLFPEPVANQPQHF
TRBD2,TRBJ2-4,TRBV7-2,-,TGTGCCAGCAGTGCTAGCGGGGCTCTGTGGGACATTCAGTACTTC,CASSASGALWDIQYF
-,TRBJ1-1,TRBV12-3/TRBV12-4,-,TGTGCCAGCAGTTGGGGAGAGAACACTGAAGCTTTCTTT,CASSWGENTEAFF
-,TRBJ2-7,TRBV11-2,-,TGTGCCAGCAGCTTAGATCCGACTAGGGCCTACGAGCAGTACTTC,CASSLDPTRAYEQYF
-,TRBJ1-2,TRBV27,-,TGTGCCAGCAGTTCTCTGACAGCCCTCTATGGCTACACCTTC,CASSSLTALYGYTF
TRBD2,TRBJ2-3,TRBV19,-,TGTGCCAGTAGTAGCGCAGCGGGGATCACAGATACGCAGTATTTT,CASSSAAGITDTQYF
TRBD1,TRBJ1-4,TRBV4-3,-,TGCGCCAGCAGCCAAGAACCTGGACAGGGGGCGGTAAAACTGTTTTTT,CASSQEPGQGAVKLFF
-,TRBJ2-6,TRBV4-3,few,TGCGCCAGCAGCCAAGATGCGGCCTCTGGGGCCAACGTCCTGACTTTC,CASSQDAASGANVLTF
TRBD1,TRBJ1-6,TRBV2,-,TGTGCCAGCAGCGGGGACAGGGGGCAAGATTCACCCCTCCACTTT,CASSGDRGQDSPLHF
-,TRBJ2-5,TRBV5-1,few,TGCGCCAGCAGCTTGCAGTGGGAGACCCAGTACTTC,CASSLQWETQYF
TRBD1,TRBJ2-2,TRBV4-1,-,TGCGCCAGCAGCCAACAAGACAGGGGCGACGGGGAGCTGTTTTTT,CASSQQDRGDGELFF
-,TRBJ1-1,TRBV30,-,TGTGCCTGGAGGAACTCCCGGAACACTGAAGCTTTCTTT,CAWRNSRNTEAFF
-,TRBJ2-3,TRBV5-1,-,TGCGCCAGCAGCTTTCAGGGATTCAGCACAGATACGCAGTATTTT,CASSFQGFSTDTQYF
-,TRBJ2-3,TRBV2,once,TGTGCCAGCAGAACAGCGGAGAGCACAGATACGCAGTATTTT,CASRTAESTDTQYF
-,TRBJ2-2,TRBV7-8,-,TGTGCCAGCAGCTTAGGCGGAGGGAACACCGGGGAGCTGTTTTTT,CASSLGGGNTGELFF
-,TRBJ2-3,TRBV10-1,-,TGCGCCAGCAGTGAGGGAGGCTGGGGAACCTCCACAGATACGCAGTATTTT,CASSEGGWGTSTDTQYF
-,TRBJ2-1,TRBV6-2/TRBV6-3,-,TGTGCCAGCAGTCAGGGGTATGAGCAGTTCTTC,CASSQGYEQFF
TRBD2,TRBJ2-2,TRBV7-2,-,TGTGCCAGCAGCTTAGTAGCGGGGGTTAACACCGGGGAGCTGTTTTTT,CASSLVAGVNTGELFF
TRBD1,TRBJ2-7,TRBV10-3,-,TGTGCCATCAGCACAGGGGGAGAGCAGTACTTC,CAISTGGEQYF